This T cell receptor beta chain was sequenced in a study of T cells in Graves' hyperthyroidism and ophthalmopathy. At the level of the study: At initial diagnosis, before any treatment had begun, peripheral blood was obtained.

Trimming took off 2 bases at V and 4 bases at J, with 12 bases between the two ends. Germline V lookup: CDR1 SGHVS, CDR2 FNYEAQ. CDR3 length equals 15 residues. Researchers amplified the TCR beta CDR3 regions from RNA transcripts. During a first-round RT-PCR of the TCR CDR3, the HTBI primer set was used. TCRdb itself ran the multiplex PCR reads through MiXCR, one entry per CDR3 protein. The sample records under 200,000 distinct CDR3 sequences, about 9.4% being singletons. Findings and limits, study-wide: Model-based prediction identified ophthalmopathy a median around 6.7 months prior to its onset. Blood also carried most thyroid clonotypes expanded above 0.001.

The blood specimen was taken at initial hyperthyroidism diagnosis, before any ophthalmopathy symptoms. Turning to this clonotype: Its antigen is undetermined.

The rearrangement joins TRBV7-6 to TRBJ1-5; D may be TRBD1 (6 bases). Specimen: blood. This sequence was found in a woman aged 18-30 years with Graves' hyperthyroidism that later progressed to Graves' ophthalmopathy. CDR3 nucleotides: TGTGCCAGCAGCTTAAGCTCAGGGGTGAATCAGCCCCAGCATTTT. Translating gives CASSLSSGVNQPQHF.